The clone carrying this TCR beta chain was detected only a few times. Sequenced by immunoSEQ multiplex PCR; TCRdb stores in-frame clones only, minus some. The sample lists about 140,000 clones; approximately 87% were seen once. These data are taken from a study of blood T cell repertoires in COVID-19. The germline V gene has CDR1 SEHNR and CDR2 FQNEAQ (reference sequence). V was clipped by 1 base and J by 14 bases, with 21 bases between them. The CDR3 loop spans 16 amino acids. The sample was peripheral blood. The receptor comes from a middle-aged man with active COVID-19. V is TRBV7-9 and J is TRBJ1-6; D is uncertain. The CDR3 loop reads CASSLGGYGNRESLHF. CDR3 bases: TGTGCCAGCAGCTTAGGTGGTTACGGGAACCGTGAGTCCCTCCACTTT.